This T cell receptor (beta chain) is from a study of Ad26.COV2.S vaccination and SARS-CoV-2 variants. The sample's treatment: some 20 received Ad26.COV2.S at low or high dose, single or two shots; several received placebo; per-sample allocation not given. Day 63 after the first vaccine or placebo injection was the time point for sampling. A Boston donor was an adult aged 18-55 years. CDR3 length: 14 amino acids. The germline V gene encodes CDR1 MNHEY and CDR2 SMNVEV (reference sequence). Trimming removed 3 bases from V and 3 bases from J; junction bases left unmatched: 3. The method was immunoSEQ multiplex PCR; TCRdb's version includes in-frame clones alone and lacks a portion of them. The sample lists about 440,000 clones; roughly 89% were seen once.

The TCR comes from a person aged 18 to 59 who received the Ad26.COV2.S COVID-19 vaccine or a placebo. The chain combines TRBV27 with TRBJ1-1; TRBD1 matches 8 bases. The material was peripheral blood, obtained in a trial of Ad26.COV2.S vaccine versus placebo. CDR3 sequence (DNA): TGTGCCAGCAGTTTGAGGACAGGGCACACTGAAGCTTTCTTT. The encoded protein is CASSLRTGHTEAFF.